This TCR beta chain was identified in a study of identical twins. There are many counts of this clonotype. TCRdb itself ran the 5' RACE reads through MiXCR, one entry per CDR3 protein. The sample includes about 190,000 distinct CDR3 sequences, more than 15% seen only once; the top ten take 35% to 45%. These data were likewise used in another study, on T cells expressing NK-cell markers. That work states: Seven HCMV-seropositive donors and one seronegative donor made up the eight sequenced donors.

The receptor was derived from a woman younger than 30 in good health. Sequencing was performed on CD8+ T cells sorted from blood.

CDR3 sequence (DNA): TGTGCCAGCAGTTTATTCGGCGGCTACGAGCAGTACTTC. The encoded protein is CASSLFGGYEQYF. The V call is TRBV12-3 or TRBV12-4, the J call TRBJ2-7; D remains unclear. V dropped 2 bases and J dropped 3 bases, with 8 bases sitting between them. The CDR3 is 13 amino acids.